The clone carrying this T cell receptor beta chain was found a few times. Its antigen remains unidentified. The sample comes from a study of cytomegalovirus exposure and HLA in healthy donors. Amplification used 60 Vbeta primers and 13 Jbeta primers. Sequencing used immunoSEQ multiplex PCR; TCRdb keeps in-frame clones, though not all of them. The data contain about 150,000 clones, nearly 10% of them seen just once; the ten biggest clones take up approximately 1.9%. Study-wide results and caveats: The listing of roughly 160 TCR beta chains classed them as cytomegalovirus-associated. Later on, a genetic analysis was performed. It linked a missense variant in DCLRE1C with V- and J-gene trimming of TCR beta.

This receptor was taken from a middle-aged man in good health and CMV-seronegative. Material for sequencing was PBMCs.

CDR3 bases: TGTGCCAGCAGCGCCGGGACAGGGGATTTTCTCCTCCACTTT. Its translation: CASSAGTGDFLLHF. The V and J genes are TRBV9 and TRBJ1-6; 10 bases line up with TRBD1. The CDR3 is made up of 14 amino acids. CDR1 is SGDLS, CDR2 YYNGEE, per germline. Unmatched junction bases numbered 9, after V lost 3 bases and J lost 15 bases. The variable domain in full, completed from reference TRBV9 and TRBJ1-6, reads DSGVTQTPKHLITATGQRVTLRCSPRSGDLSVYWYQQSLDQGLQFLIQYYNGEERAKGNILERFSAQQFPDLHSELNLSSLELGDSALYFCASSAGTGDFLLHFGNGTRLTVT.